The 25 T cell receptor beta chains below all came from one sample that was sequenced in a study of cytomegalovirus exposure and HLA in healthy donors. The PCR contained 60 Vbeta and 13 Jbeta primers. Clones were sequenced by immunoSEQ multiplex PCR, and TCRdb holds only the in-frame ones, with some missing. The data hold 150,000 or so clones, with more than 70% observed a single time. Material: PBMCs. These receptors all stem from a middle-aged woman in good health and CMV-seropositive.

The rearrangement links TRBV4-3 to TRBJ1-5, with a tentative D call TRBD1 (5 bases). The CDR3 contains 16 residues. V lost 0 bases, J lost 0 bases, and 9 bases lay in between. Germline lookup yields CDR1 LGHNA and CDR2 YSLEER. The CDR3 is CASSQEAGYSNQPQHF. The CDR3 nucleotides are TGCGCCAGCAGCCAAGAGGCAGGGTATAGCAATCAGCCCCAGCATTTT.

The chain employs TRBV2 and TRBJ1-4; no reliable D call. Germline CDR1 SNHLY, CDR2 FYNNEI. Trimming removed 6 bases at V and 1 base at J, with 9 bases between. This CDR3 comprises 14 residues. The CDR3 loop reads CASRRALTNEKLFF. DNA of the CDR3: TGTGCCAGCAGGAGGGCCCTAACTAATGAAAAACTGTTTTTT. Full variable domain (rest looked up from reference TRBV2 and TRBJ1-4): EPEVTQTPSHQVTQMGQEVILRCVPISNHLYFYWYRQILGQKVEFLVSFYNNEISEKSEIFDDQFSVERPDGSNFTLKIRSTKLEDSAMYFCASRRALTNEKLFFGSGTQLSVL.

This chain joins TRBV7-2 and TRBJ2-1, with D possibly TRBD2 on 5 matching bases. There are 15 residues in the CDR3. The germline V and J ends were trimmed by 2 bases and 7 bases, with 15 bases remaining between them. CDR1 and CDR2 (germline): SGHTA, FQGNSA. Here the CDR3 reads CASSLNGNLLNEQFF. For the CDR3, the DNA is TGTGCCAGCAGCTTAAACGGGAATCTCCTGAATGAGCAGTTCTTC.

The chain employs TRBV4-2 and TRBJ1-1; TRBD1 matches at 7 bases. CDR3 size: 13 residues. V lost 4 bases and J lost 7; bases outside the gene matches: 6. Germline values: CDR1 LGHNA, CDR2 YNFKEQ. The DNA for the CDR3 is TGTGCCAGCAGCCTCCAGGGGGTGAGTGAAGCTTTCTTT. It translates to CASSLQGVSEAFF.

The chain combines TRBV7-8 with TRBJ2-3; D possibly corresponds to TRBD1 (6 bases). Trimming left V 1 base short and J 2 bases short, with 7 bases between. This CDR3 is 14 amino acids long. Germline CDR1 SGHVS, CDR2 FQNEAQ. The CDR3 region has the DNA TGTGCCAGCAGCTTAGGGACAGCCACAGATACGCAGTATTTT. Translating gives CASSLGTATDTQYF.

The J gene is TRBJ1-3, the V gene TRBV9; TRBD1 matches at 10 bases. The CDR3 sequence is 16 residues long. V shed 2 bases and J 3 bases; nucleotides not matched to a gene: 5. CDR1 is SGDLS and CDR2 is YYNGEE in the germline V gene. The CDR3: CASSVKDRGLGNTIYF. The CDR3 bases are TGTGCCAGCAGCGTGAAAGACAGGGGGCTTGGAAACACCATATATTTT.

CDR3 in amino acids: CASSSRGGSGYTF. The CDR3 DNA is TGCGCCAGCAGCTCACGAGGAGGGTCTGGCTACACCTTC. The chain couples TRBV4-3 to TRBJ1-2, with D unclear. Germline V CDR1 and CDR2: LGHNA, YSLEER. The CDR3 consists of 13 residues. V shed 5 bases and J shed 7 bases, with 14 bases lying between them.

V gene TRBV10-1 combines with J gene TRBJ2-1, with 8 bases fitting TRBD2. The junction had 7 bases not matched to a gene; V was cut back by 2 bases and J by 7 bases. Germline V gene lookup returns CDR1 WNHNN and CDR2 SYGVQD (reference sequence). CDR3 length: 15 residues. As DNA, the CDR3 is TGCGCCAGCAGTGAGAGTCGGGAGGGTGTTAATGAGCAGTTCTTC. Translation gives CASSESREGVNEQFF.

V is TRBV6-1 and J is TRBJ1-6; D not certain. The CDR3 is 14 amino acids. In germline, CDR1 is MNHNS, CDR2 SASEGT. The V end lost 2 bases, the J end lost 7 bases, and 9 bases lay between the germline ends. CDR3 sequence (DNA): TGTGCCAGCAGTGAAACGGAGGAAAATTCACCCCTCCACTTT. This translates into CASSETEENSPLHF.

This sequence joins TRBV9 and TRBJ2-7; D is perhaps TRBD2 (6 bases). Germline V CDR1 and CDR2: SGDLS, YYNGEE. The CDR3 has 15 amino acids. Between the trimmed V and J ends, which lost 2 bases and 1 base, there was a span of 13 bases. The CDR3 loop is CASSVGTGRSYEQYF. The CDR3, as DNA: TGTGCCAGCAGCGTTGGAACGGGGAGGTCCTACGAGCAGTACTTC.

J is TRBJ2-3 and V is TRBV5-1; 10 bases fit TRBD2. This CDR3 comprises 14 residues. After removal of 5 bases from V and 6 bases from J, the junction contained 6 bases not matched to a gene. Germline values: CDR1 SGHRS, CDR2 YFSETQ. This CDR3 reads CASRALAGADTQYF. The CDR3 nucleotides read TGCGCCAGCAGGGCTCTAGCGGGAGCGGATACGCAGTATTTT.

CDR3 protein: CASRGTGGEFNYGYTF. CDR3 bases: TGTGCCAGCAGAGGGACAGGTGGGGAATTTAACTATGGCTACACCTTC. This sequence joins TRBV9 and TRBJ1-2, with 8 bases identical to TRBD1. The J segment lost 1 base and the V segment lost 5 bases, leaving 10 bases of the junction unmatched. Germline-derived CDR1 and CDR2 are SGDLS and YYNGEE. There are 16 residues in the CDR3.

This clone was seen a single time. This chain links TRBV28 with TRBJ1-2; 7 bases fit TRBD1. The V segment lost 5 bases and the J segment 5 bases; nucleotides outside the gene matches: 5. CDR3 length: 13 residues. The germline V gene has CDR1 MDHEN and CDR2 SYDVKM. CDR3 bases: TGTGCCAGCAGTACTCCGACAGGGTATGGCTACACCTTC. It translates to CASSTPTGYGYTF.

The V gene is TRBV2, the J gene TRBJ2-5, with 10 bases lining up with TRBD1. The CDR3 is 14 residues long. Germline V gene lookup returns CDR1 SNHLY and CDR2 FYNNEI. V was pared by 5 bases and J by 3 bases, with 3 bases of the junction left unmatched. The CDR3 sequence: CASSKDRGKETQYF. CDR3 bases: TGTGCCAGCAGTAAGGACAGGGGGAAAGAGACCCAGTACTTC.

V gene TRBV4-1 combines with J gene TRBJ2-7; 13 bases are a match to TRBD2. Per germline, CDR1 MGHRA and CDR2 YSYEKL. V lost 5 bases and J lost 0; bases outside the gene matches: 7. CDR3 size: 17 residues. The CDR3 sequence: CASSEGLAGPSSYEQYF. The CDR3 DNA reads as TGCGCCAGCAGCGAGGGACTAGCGGGGCCGAGCTCCTACGAGCAGTACTTC.

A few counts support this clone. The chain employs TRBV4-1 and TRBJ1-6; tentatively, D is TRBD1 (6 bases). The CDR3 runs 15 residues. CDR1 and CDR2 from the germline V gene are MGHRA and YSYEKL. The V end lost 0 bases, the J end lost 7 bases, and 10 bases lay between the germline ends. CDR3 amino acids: CASSQEQGGNSPLHF. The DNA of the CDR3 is TGCGCCAGCAGCCAAGAACAGGGAGGGAATTCACCCCTCCACTTT.

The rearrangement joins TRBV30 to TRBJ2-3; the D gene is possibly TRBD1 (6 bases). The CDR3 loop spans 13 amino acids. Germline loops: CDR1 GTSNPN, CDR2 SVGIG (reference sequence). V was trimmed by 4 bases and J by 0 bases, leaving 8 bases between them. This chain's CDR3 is CAWTRGSTDTQYF. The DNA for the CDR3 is TGTGCCTGGACAAGGGGGAGCACAGATACGCAGTATTTT.

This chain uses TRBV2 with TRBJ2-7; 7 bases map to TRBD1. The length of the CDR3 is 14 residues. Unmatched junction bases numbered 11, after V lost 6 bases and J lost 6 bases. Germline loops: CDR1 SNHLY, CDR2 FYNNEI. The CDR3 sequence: CASRVAGTVGEQYF. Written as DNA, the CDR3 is TGTGCCAGCAGAGTTGCCGGGACAGTTGGCGAGCAGTACTTC.

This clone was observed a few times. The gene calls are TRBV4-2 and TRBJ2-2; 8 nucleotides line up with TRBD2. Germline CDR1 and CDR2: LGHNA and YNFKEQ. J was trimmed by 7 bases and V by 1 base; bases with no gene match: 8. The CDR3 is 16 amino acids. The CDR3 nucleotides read TGTGCCAGCAGCCAAGTGGCGGGAGGAACGGGCGGGGAGCTGTTTTTT. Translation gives CASSQVAGGTGGELFF.

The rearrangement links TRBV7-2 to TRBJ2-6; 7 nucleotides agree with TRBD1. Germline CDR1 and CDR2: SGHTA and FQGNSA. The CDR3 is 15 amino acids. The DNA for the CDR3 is TGTGCGCAGGTACAGGGGATACCTGGGGCCAACGTCCTGACTTTC. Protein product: CAQVQGIPGANVLTF.

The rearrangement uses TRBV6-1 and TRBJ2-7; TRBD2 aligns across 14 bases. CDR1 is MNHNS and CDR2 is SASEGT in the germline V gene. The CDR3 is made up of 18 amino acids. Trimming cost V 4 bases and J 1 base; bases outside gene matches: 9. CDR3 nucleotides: TGTGCCAGCAGTGCCCGCCGGACTAGCGGGAGGACATCCTACGAGCAGTACTTC. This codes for CASSARRTSGRTSYEQYF.

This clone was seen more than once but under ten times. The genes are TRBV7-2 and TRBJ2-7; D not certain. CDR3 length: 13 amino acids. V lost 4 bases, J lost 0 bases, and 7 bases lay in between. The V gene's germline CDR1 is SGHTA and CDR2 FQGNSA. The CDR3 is CASSSAYSYEQYF. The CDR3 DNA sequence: TGTGCCAGCAGCTCCGCGTACTCCTACGAGCAGTACTTC.

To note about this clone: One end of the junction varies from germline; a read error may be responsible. The CDR3 here is CASRVGAGDTGELSF. Here the CDR3 DNA reads TGCGCCAGCAGAGTCGGGGCAGGGGACACCGGGGAGCTGTCTTTT. V is TRBV5-1 and J is TRBJ2-2; tentative D call: TRBD1 (6 bases). The CDR3 covers 15 residues. Germline V gene data show CDR1 as SGHRS and CDR2 as YFSETQ.

CDR3: CASSQGGNTEAFF. In DNA, the CDR3 is TGTGCCAGCTCACAAGGGGGGAACACTGAAGCTTTCTTT. The chain links TRBV18 to TRBJ1-1, with D perhaps matching TRBD1 (6 bases). Deletions cut 4 bases from V and 1 base from J, with 7 bases between. The CDR3 is 13 amino acids. Looked up from germline, CDR1 is KGHSH and CDR2 is LQKENI.

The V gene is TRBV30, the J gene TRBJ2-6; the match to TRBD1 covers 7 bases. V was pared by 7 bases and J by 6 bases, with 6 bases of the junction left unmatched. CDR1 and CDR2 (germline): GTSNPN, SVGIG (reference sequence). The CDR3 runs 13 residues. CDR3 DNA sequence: TGTGCCTCCGACAGGGCAATGGCCAACGTCCTGACTTTC. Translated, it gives CASDRAMANVLTF.